One T cell receptor (beta chain) is described in this entry. Its antigen target is currently unknown. Within one base of it there is no much larger clone, and no base qualities were kept. The CDR3 regions of human TCRbeta chains were analyzed by immunosequencing. On the authors' methods: TCRs in the repertoires were compared against a reference library of SARS-CoV-2-specific TCRs that had been generated with the MIRA antigen-specificity platform. Breadth was defined as the fraction of unique TCRs that were SARS-CoV-2-associated. Depth was defined as the fraction of total T cells that were SARS-CoV-2-associated. Using the MIRA data, each spike-specific TCR was mapped to the spike region that the TCR reacts to and placed in a CD4 or CD8 class. Log10-transformed breadth and depth values were compared by one-way ANOVA with Sidak's multiple comparisons tests. This is the immuneACCESS table as TCRdb keeps it, with only in-frame sequences that have V and J called. A part of the clones is gone; compared with another copy, unresolved V genes explain less than half, and the rest is unexplained. V, J and clone size are taken as reported in that table, and D and trimming were inferred from the DNA itself. Counted in this sample were 130,000 to 150,000 clones; roughly nine tenths of them appeared once. About 3% of the sample is held by the ten biggest clonotypes.

This specimen belongs to a study of T cell responses to AZD1222 COVID-19 vaccine (dated by TCRdb to the early 2020s). Turning to the overall study: AZD1222 recipients given second doses at about 4 weeks or at about 12 weeks were pooled, since spike-specific TCR depth and breadth were not found to differ between the two schedules. TCR sequencing covered 233 trial participants: about 210 given two doses of AZD1222 and some 25 given two doses of MenACWY control vaccine. Trial participants were enrolled by age into subgroups of 18-55, 56-69 and 70-plus years, and roughly 160, 29 and 62 TCR-sequenced participants, respectively, were included in these subgroups. Beyond this particular receptor, the publication reports: Because no day 14 peak-response samples were available, the repertoires could be characterized only after the peak T cell response. In the small 56-69-year group, the increase in depth fell short of significance, most likely because of low power. The vaccine-associated CD4 TCRs covered the entire spike protein, and the dominant responses fell in regions 160-218 and 743-854. Reportedly, almost half of the unique spike-specific TCRs recognized epitopes lying outside the regions that are mutated in the B.1.351 and B.1.1.7 variants. After two AZD1222 doses, both the breadth and the depth of spike-specific TCRs were significantly higher than at day 0 and than in MenACWY recipients. Most participants were white British and females outnumbered males, and the authors suggested that clonal diversity may have been underestimated. Conclusions about previously exposed vaccinees are limited, since just five or six AZD1222 recipients were seropositive for SARS-CoV-2 at baseline.

Compared with germline, V lacks 4 bases and J lacks 5 bases; bases without a gene match: 14. The germline V gene specifies SQVTM as CDR1 and ANQGSEA as CDR2. The cysteine opens and the phenylalanine closes a CDR3 of 15 amino acids. Of all the DNA, just the CDR3 is kept, 45 bases in frame from base 1. In light of the paper, this sample's time point label describes: baseline before first vaccination. Samples from vaccinated people were obtained from the UK trials COV001 and COV002, which included a single-blind randomized controlled phase 2/3 trial of AZD1222 (ChAdOx1 nCoV-19) in healthy adults. For TCRbeta chain sequencing, PBMC samples from trial participants were taken at day 0 and at day 28 after the second dose.

Specimen: peripheral blood, collected on day 0 of AZD1222 vaccination. The V and J segments used are TRBV29-1 and TRBJ2-7, and 7 junctional nucleotides match TRBD2. This TCR came from an adult in good health. The CDR3 loop reads CSVVIPGTIFHEQYF. The bases read TGCAGCGTTGTAATCCCCGGGACTATCTTCCACGAGCAGTACTTC.